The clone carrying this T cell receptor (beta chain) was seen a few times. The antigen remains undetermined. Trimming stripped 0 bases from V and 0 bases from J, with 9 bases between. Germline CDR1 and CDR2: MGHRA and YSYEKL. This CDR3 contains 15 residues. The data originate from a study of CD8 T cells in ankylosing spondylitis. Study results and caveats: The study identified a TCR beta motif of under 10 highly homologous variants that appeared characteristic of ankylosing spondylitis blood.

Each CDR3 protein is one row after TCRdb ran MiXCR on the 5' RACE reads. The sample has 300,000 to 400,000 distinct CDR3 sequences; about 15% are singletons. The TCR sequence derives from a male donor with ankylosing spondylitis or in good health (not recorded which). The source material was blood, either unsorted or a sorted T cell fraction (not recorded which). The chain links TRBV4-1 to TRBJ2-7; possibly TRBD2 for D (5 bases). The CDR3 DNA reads TGCGCCAGCAGCCAAGATCCCGGGATCTCCTACGAGCAGTACTTC. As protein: CASSQDPGISYEQYF.